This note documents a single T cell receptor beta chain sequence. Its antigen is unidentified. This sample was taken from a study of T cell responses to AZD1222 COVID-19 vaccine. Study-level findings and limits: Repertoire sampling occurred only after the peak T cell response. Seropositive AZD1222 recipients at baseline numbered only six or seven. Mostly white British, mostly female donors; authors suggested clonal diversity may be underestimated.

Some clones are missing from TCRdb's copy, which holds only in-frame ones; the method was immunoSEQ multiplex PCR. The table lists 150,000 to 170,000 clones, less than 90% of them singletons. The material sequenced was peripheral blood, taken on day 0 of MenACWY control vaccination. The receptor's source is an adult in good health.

The CDR3 nucleotides read TGTGCCAGCAGCTCCCGGGACACCAACGTCCTGACTTTC. It yields the protein CASSSRDTNVLTF. The rearrangement links TRBV5-4 to TRBJ2-6; perhaps TRBD1 as D (6 bases). V was trimmed by 3 bases and J by 8 bases, leaving 9 bases between them. This CDR3 has 13 amino acids. Germline values: CDR1 SGHNT, CDR2 YYREEE (reference sequence).